These T cell receptor beta chains were read from a single sample in a study of T cell changes during pregnancy in multiple sclerosis. TCRdb keeps only in-frame clones here, not all; method: immunoSEQ multiplex PCR. The repertoire includes more than 75,000 clones, about 95% of them detected once, and 2.5% sits in the top ten. The sample was peripheral blood, taken in the third trimester of pregnancy. These receptors all stem from a female donor with multiple sclerosis, enrolled in a pregnancy study. CDR3s include the opening cysteine and the closing phenylalanine or tryptophan. The D gene is left open where the match is weak. Expanded clones get a size class; other rows say once, few or many, or leave the size out.

TRBD1	TRBV11-2	TRBJ2-1	NA	CASSFGTGNNEQFF	TGTGCCAGCAGCTTCGGGACAGGGAACAATGAGCAGTTCTTC
NA	TRBV10-1	TRBJ1-1	few	CASSGQMNTEAFF	TGCGCCAGCAGTGGGCAGATGAACACTGAAGCTTTCTTT
NA	TRBV7-6	TRBJ2-1	NA	CASSLSLQTYNEQFF	TGTGCCAGCAGCTTATCGTTGCAGACCTACAATGAGCAGTTCTTC
NA	TRBV18	TRBJ1-3	NA	CASSPSLDTIYF	TGTGCCAGCTCACCATCACTGGACACCATATATTTT
NA	TRBV9	TRBJ2-3	NA	CASSVGWGQATDTQYF	TGTGCCAGCAGCGTAGGGTGGGGGCAGGCCACAGATACGCAGTATTTT
TRBD2	TRBV5-6	TRBJ2-7	medium-sized	CASRGSGGLLEEQYF	TGTGCCAGCCGGGGGAGCGGGGGGCTCCTTGAGGAGCAGTACTTC
NA	TRBV6-5	TRBJ1-6	NA	CASSLPGLNSPLHF	TGTGCCAGCAGTCTCCCGGGTCTTAATTCACCCCTCCACTTT
NA	TRBV6-4	TRBJ1-2	once	CASANRPLAPYGYTF	TGTGCCAGCGCGAACAGGCCACTCGCCCCCTATGGCTACACCTTC
TRBD2	TRBV7-7	TRBJ2-2	NA	CASSLAPAGAIGGWELFF	TGTGCTAGCAGCTTAGCCCCAGCGGGGGCCATCGGGGGCTGGGAGCTGTTTTTT
NA	TRBV10-1	TRBJ1-6	NA	CASSEDGAKRSPLHF	TGCGCCAGCAGTGAGGACGGAGCTAAGAGATCACCCCTCCACTTT
NA	TRBV29-1	TRBJ1-4	NA	CSVVSFTKEKLFF	TGCAGCGTTGTAAGTTTCACTAAAGAAAAACTGTTTTTT
NA	TRBV25-1	TRBJ2-4	NA	CASKSNDRIAKNIQYF	TGTGCCAGCAAGAGTAATGACAGGATAGCCAAAAACATTCAGTACTTC
TRBD2	TRBV27	TRBJ2-7	NA	CASSLSGGGYEQYF	TGTGCCAGCAGTTTATCGGGGGGGGGCTACGAGCAGTACTTC
TRBD1	TRBV25-1	TRBJ1-3	NA	CASSDTGGSGNTIYF	TGTGCCAGCAGTGACACAGGGGGCAGTGGAAACACCATATATTTT
NA	TRBV7-3	TRBJ2-1	NA	CASSLSRRNEQFF	TGTGCCAGCAGCTTAAGTCGGAGGAATGAGCAGTTCTTC
NA	TRBV6-5	TRBJ2-2	once	CASRTQANTGELFF	TGTGCCAGCAGAACTCAGGCGAACACCGGGGAGCTGTTTTTT
TRBD1	TRBV7-9	TRBJ1-6	NA	CASSSTGVGRNSPLHF	TGTGCCAGCAGCTCGACAGGGGTCGGCCGAAATTCACCCCTCCACTTT